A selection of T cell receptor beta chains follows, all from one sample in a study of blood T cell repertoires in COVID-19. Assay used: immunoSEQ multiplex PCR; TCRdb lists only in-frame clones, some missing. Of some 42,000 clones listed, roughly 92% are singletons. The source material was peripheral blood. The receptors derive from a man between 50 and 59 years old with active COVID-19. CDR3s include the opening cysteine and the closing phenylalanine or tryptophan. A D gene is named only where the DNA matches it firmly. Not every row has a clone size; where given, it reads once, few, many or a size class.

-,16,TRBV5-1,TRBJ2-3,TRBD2,TGCGCCAGCAGCCCCCGACTAGCGGGAACCACAGATACGCAGTATTTT,CASSPRLAGTTDTQYF
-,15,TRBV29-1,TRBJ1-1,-,TGCAGCGTTGTCCCTACGGACAGACTGAACACTGAAGCTTTCTTT,CSVVPTDRLNTEAFF
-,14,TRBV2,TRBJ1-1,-,TGTGCCAGCAGGATAAAGGGAGGGAACACTGAAGCTTTCTTT,CASRIKGGNTEAFF
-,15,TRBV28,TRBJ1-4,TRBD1,TGTGCCAGCAGTTTATCGACAGGGGGAAATGAAAAACTGTTTTTT,CASSLSTGGNEKLFF
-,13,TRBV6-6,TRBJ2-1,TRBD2,TGTGCCATAGAAGCGGGAGGATACAATGAGCAGTTCTTC,CAIEAGGYNEQFF
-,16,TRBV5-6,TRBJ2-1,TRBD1,TGTGCCAGCAGCTTAACAGGGGCTACTCGGTACAATGAGCAGTTCTTC,CASSLTGATRYNEQFF
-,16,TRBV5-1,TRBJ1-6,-,TGCGCCAGCAGCTTGGCGCAGGGGAGAGGGAATTCACCCCTCCACTTT,CASSLAQGRGNSPLHF
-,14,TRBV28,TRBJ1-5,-,TGTGCCAGCCTACCGGCCCAGCGAAATCAGCCCCAGCATTTT,CASLPAQRNQPQHF
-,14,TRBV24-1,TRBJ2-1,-,TGTGCCACCAGTGATAGGACAGGAGGGGATGAGCAGTTCTTC,CATSDRTGGDEQFF
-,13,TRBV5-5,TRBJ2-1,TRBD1,TGTGCCAGCAGCTTCCGACAGGGCAATGAGCAGTTCTTC,CASSFRQGNEQFF
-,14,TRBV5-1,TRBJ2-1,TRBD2,TGCGCCAGCACCGATAGCGGGAGGGCCAATGAGCAGTTCTTC,CASTDSGRANEQFF
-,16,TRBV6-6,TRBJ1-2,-,TGTGCCAGCAGTTTCTCAACCTTGGACACCTCTTCCGGCTACACCTTC,CASSFSTLDTSSGYTF
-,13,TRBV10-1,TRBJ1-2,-,TGCGCCAGCACCGAGGACAGTAACTATGGCTACACCTTC,CASTEDSNYGYTF
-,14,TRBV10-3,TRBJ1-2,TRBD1,TGTGCCGTGAATGCCCTCAGGGGGCAGGATGGCTACACCTTC,CAVNALRGQDGYTF
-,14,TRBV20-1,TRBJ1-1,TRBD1,TGCAGTGCTAGTGGGGTCAGGGGGGACACTGAAGCTTTCTTT,CSASGVRGDTEAFF
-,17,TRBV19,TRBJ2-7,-,TGTGCCAGTAGTATAGGGCACTCAATAGCGGAAGTATACGAGCAGTACTTC,CASSIGHSIAEVYEQYF
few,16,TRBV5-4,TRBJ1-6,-,TGTGCCAGCAGCTTGGCCTGGGGCGCAGAGAATTCACCCCTCCACTTT,CASSLAWGAENSPLHF
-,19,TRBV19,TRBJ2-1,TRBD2,TGTGCCAGTAGTATTCTTCCGGGACTAGCGGGAGAGGATGGCAATGAGCAGTTCTTC,CASSILPGLAGEDGNEQFF
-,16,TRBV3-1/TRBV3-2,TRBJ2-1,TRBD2,TGTGCCAGCAGCCAAGGACTAGCGGGAGTCTACAATGAGCAGTTCTTC,CASSQGLAGVYNEQFF
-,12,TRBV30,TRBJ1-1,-,TGTGCCTGGGGTCAATCAAACACTGAAGCTTTCTTT,CAWGQSNTEAFF
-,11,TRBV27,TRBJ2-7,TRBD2,TGTGCCAGCTCGGGGGGGAACGAGCAGTACTTC,CASSGGNEQYF
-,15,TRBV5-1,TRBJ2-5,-,TGCGCCAGCAGAGAGGGAGGTCCCATCCCAGAGACCCAGTACTTC,CASREGGPIPETQYF